Listed here are 4 T cell receptor beta chains from one sample, sequenced in a study of CD8 T cells in ankylosing spondylitis. TCRdb independently ran MiXCR on the 5' RACE reads; one entry per CDR3 protein. The table shows 35,000 to 40,000 distinct CDR3 sequences, with about 17% occurring only once. The source material was blood. The receptors derive from a male donor with ankylosing spondylitis or in good health (not recorded which).

V usage is TRBV6-2 or TRBV6-3 and J usage is TRBJ2-1; no firm D call. The CDR3 contains 14 residues. The germline V gene has CDR1 MNHEY and CDR2 SVGEGT. V lost 6 bases and J 2 bases, leaving 11 bases between the germline ends. CDR3: CASRGRPTYNEQFF. The CDR3 DNA is TGTGCCAGCAGGGGTCGGCCTACCTACAATGAGCAGTTCTTC.

The chain is built from TRBV25-1 and TRBJ2-3; 11 nucleotides align to TRBD2. The CDR3 extends over 17 amino acids. V shed 1 base and J 6 bases; nucleotides not matched to a gene: 9. CDR1 is MGHDK, CDR2 SYGVNS, per germline. In DNA, the CDR3 is TGTGCCAGCAGTGAATTTGGACTAGCGGGTTTTCGCGATACGCAGTATTTT. It encodes CASSEFGLAGFRDTQYF.

This chain's CDR3 is CASSSLFDSYTEAFF. In nucleotides, the CDR3 is TGTGCCAGCAGTTCTCTCTTTGACAGCTACACTGAAGCTTTCTTT. The chain carries TRBV6-6 and TRBJ1-1, with D possibly TRBD1 on 5 matching bases. Germline CDR1 reads MNHNY; CDR2 reads SVGAGI (reference sequence). CDR3 length equals 15 residues. The V gene lost 4 bases and the J gene lost 3 bases, with 15 bases spanning the gap.

This clonotype appeared a few times. In nucleotides, the CDR3 is TGCGCCAGCAGCGATCAGGGTTTGAACACTGAAGCTTTCTTT. Amino acids: CASSDQGLNTEAFF. The chain links TRBV5-1 to TRBJ1-1; perhaps TRBD1 as D (5 bases). The germline V gene has CDR1 SGHRS and CDR2 YFSETQ. V was trimmed by 4 bases and J by 0 bases, leaving 10 bases between them. CDR3 length: 14 amino acids.